This TCR beta chain appears in the sequencing data of a study of OX40 agonist ivuxolimab in advanced cancers. Across the study: The study gave patients intravenous ivuxolimab at 0.01 to 10 mg/kg every 2 weeks. General observations from the study: The CD4+ and CD8+ T cells in the blood had expanded clonally by week 6 at 0.1 to 3.0 mg/kg. Partial responders at 0.1-3.0 mg/kg had among the lowest clonal expansion.

A word on this clone: Antigen unknown.

TCRdb's table, derived via immunoSEQ multiplex PCR, lists solely in-frame clones and lacks some. This sample carries fewer than 45,000 clones, 65% to 85% of them seen once, and the ten largest clones take about 1.7%. The CDR3 spans 14 residues. Looked up from germline, CDR1 is MNHEY and CDR2 is SMNVEV (reference sequence). V was pared by 5 bases and J by 4 bases, with 13 bases between. Here the sequenced sample was CD4+ or CD8+ T cells sorted from blood, taken in a trial of the OX40 agonist ivuxolimab. The chain joins TRBV27 to TRBJ2-3, with a tentative D call TRBD2 (5 bases). This TCR was sampled from an adult with an advanced solid tumor such as melanoma, head and neck, liver or kidney cancer. CDR3 in amino acids: CASSPGAASDTQYF. The CDR3 DNA follows: TGTGCCAGCAGTCCTGGAGCGGCTTCAGATACGCAGTATTTT.